The present entry profiles one TCR beta chain with its context. Antigen unknown. The method was immunoSEQ multiplex PCR; TCRdb's version includes in-frame clones alone and lacks a portion of them. The sample gives about 72,000 clones, just over 90% of which show up once; 5.5% to 6% is in the top ten. Patients were ineligible given autoimmune disease history or systemic immunosuppression. These data come from a study of OX40 agonist ivuxolimab in advanced cancers. In the study overall: Ivuxolimab, an antibody acting as an agonist of OX40 (CD134), was used to treat patients. Patients were dosed intravenously with ivuxolimab at 0.01 to 10 mg/kg every 2 weeks.

The germline gives CDR1 SEHNR, CDR2 FQNEAQ (reference sequence). The CDR3 is 14 residues long. V was cut by 5 bases and J by 9 bases, with 14 bases left in between. Regarding the study as a whole: Low normalized clonal expansion also occurred in some nonresponding patients.

The receptor was derived from an adult with an advanced solid tumor such as melanoma, head and neck, liver or kidney cancer. The chain couples TRBV7-9 to TRBJ1-6; D is unclear. The sequencing here drew on CD4+ or CD8+ T cells sorted from blood, taken in a trial of the OX40 agonist ivuxolimab. CDR3 bases: TGTGCCAGCAGCCTCACGAAAAAAACTTCACCCCTCCACTTT. Its translation is CASSLTKKTSPLHF. The full variable domain, with the rest looked up from reference TRBV7-9 and TRBJ1-6, is DTGVSQNPRHKITKRGQNVTFRCDPISEHNRLYWYRQTLGQGPEFLTYFQNEAQLEKSRLLSDRFSAERPKGSFSTLEIQRTEQGDSAMYLCASSLTKKTSPLHFGNGTRLTVT.